This T cell receptor (beta chain) was recorded in a study of a mutant IDH1 vaccine in newly diagnosed glioma. The overall study: The treated group averaged approximately 42 years old and was around 60% male, about 40% female. The therapy given earlier, which was standard therapy, consisted of radiotherapy, temozolomide, or both, and most of the patients received both.

Notes on the study in general: Vaccination induced immune responses in roughly 93% of patients.

Using immunoSEQ multiplex PCR, the repertoire was profiled, and TCRdb retains in-frame clones only, with some absent. The sample contains under 65,000 clones, more than 80% of which appear only once. There are 13 residues in the CDR3. Germline values: CDR1 MNHEY, CDR2 SMNVEV (reference sequence). Deletions cut 5 bases from V and 2 bases from J, with 10 bases between. On this clone itself: Its antigen is unknown.

Time point defined: baseline, week 1 (first vaccination visit). The treatment is: pre-vaccination baseline after standard-of-care therapy. Each tumor in the donors was a new WHO grade 3 or 4 astrocytoma, IDH1-mutant and ATRX-lost. The source is a man aged 18 to 29 with glioma. The V and J genes are TRBV27 and TRBJ2-7; tentatively, D is TRBD2 (5 bases). Sequences were derived from PBMCs, sampled from a glioma patient treated with radiotherapy, temozolomide or both. Written as DNA, the CDR3 is TGTGCCAGCAGTCCCGGGATTACCTACGAGCAGTACTTC. Protein: CASSPGITYEQYF.